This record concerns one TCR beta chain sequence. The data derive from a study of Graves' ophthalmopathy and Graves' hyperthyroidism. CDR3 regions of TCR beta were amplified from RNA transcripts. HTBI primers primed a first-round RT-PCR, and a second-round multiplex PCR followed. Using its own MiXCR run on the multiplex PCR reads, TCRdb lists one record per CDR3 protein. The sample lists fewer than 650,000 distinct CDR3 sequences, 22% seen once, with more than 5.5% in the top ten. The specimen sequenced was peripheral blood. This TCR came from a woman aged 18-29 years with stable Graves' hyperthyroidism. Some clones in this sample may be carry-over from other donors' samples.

In DNA form, the CDR3 reads TGCGCCAGCAGCGTCAGACAGGGGTCCGAGCAGTACTTC. It translates to CASSVRQGSEQYF. The chain uses TRBV5-1 and TRBJ2-7; 8 bases agree with TRBD1. The CDR3 is 13 residues long. Germline V lookup: CDR1 SGHRS, CDR2 YFSETQ. The ends lost 4 bases at V and 6 bases at J; junction bases unmatched: 6.